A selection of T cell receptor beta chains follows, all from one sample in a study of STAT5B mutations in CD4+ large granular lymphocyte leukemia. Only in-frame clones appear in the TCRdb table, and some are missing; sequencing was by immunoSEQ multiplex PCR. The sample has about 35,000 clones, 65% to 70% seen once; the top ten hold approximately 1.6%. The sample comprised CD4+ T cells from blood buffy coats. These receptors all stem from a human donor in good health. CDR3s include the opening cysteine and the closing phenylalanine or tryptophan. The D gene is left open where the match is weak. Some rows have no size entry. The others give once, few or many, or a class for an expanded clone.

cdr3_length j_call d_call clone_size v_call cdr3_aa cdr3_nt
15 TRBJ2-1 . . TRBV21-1 CASSKEASPGDEQFF TGTGCCAGCAGCAAAGAGGCCAGTCCGGGCGATGAGCAGTTCTTC
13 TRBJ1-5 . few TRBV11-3 CASSLGPDSPQHF TGTGCCAGCAGCTTAGGGCCGGACTCTCCGCAGCATTTT
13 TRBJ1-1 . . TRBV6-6 CASSQLGNTEAFF TGTGCCAGCTCCCAACTAGGGAACACTGAAGCTTTCTTT
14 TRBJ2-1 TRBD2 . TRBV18 CASSPGGSYNEQFF TGTGCCAGCTCTCCGGGGGGTTCCTACAATGAGCAGTTCTTC
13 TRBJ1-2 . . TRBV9 CASSVARGYGYTF TGTGCCAGCAGCGTAGCGAGGGGATATGGCTACACCTTC
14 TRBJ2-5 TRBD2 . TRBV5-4 CASSLAAGGETQYF TGTGCCAGCAGCTTGGCGGCGGGGGGAGAGACCCAGTACTTC
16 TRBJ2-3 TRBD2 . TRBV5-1 CASSLLAGGPGDTQYF TGCGCCAGCAGCCTCCTAGCGGGGGGCCCGGGGGATACGCAGTATTTT
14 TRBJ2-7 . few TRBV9 CASSSGVWGLEQYF TGTGCCAGCAGCTCGGGGGTGTGGGGGCTCGAGCAGTACTTC
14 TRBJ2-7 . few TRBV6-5 CASSYGVFSYEQYF TGTGCCAGCAGTTACGGGGTGTTCTCCTACGAGCAGTACTTC
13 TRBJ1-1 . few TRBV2 CASSGQVNTEAFF TGTGCCAGCAGTGGACAGGTGAACACTGAAGCTTTCTTT
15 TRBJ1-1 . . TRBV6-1 CASSGTGTANTEAFF TGTGCCAGCAGCGGAACCGGGACCGCGAACACTGAAGCTTTCTTT
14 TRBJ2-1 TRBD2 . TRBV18 CASSPQRGYNEQFF TGTGCCAGCTCACCACAGCGGGGGTACAATGAGCAGTTCTTC
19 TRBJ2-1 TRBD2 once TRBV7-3 CASSLTPNPTSGGPSGQFF TGTGCCAGCAGCTTAACGCCCAATCCTACTAGCGGGGGCCCGAGCGGGCAGTTCTTC
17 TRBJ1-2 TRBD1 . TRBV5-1 CASSPTGGTSSNYGYTF TGCGCCAGCAGCCCCACAGGGGGCACCTCAAGCAACTATGGCTACACCTTC
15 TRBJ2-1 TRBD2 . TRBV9 CASSVGIAGWNEQFF TGTGCCAGCAGCGTAGGAATAGCGGGTTGGAATGAGCAGTTCTTC
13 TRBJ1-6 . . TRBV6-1 CASSGTEDSPLHF TGTGCCAGTTCGGGGACTGAGGATTCACCCCTCCACTTT
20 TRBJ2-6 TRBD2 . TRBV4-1 CASSFGGLAGGSSGANVLTF TGCGCCAGCAGCTTCGGCGGACTAGCGGGGGGGAGCTCTGGGGCCAACGTCCTGACTTTC
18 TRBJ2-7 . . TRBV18 CASSPPSSWGRGTYEQYF TGTGCCAGCTCACCCCCGTCTAGCTGGGGGCGAGGGACCTACGAGCAGTACTTC
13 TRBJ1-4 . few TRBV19 CASNYFANEKLFF TGTGCCAGTAACTATTTTGCTAATGAAAAACTGTTTTTT
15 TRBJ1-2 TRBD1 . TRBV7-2 CASSFRDRAGDGYTF TGTGCCAGCAGCTTCCGGGACAGGGCGGGAGATGGCTACACCTTC
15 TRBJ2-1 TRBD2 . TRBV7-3 CASSLTSGAINEQFF TGTGCCAGCAGCTTAACTAGCGGGGCGATCAATGAGCAGTTCTTC
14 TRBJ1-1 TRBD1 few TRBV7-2 CASSFDRVNTEAFF TGTGCCAGCAGCTTCGACAGGGTGAACACTGAAGCTTTCTTT
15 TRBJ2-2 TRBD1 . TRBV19 CASSLGQGATGELFF TGTGCCAGTAGTCTGGGACAGGGTGCTACCGGGGAGCTGTTTTTT
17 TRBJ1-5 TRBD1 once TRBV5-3 CARSLAIRTGGCQPQHF TGTGCCAGAAGCTTGGCCATAAGGACAGGGGGCTGTCAGCCCCAGCATTTT
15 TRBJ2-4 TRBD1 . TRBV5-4 CASSLDRGSFNIQYF TGTGCCAGCAGCTTGGACAGGGGGTCATTCAACATTCAGTACTTC
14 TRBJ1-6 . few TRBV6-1 CASSGRSYNSPLHF TGTGCCAGCAGTGGCAGGTCCTATAATTCACCCCTCCACTTT
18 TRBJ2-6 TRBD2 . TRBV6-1 CASSATSGGTSGANVLTF TGTGCCAGCAGTGCGACTAGCGGGGGGACTTCTGGGGCCAACGTCCTGACTTTC
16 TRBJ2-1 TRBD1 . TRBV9 CASSLRTGTGSHEQFF TGTGCCAGCAGCCTTAGGACCGGGACAGGGTCGCATGAGCAGTTCTTC
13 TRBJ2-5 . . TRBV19 CASSRSGEETQYF TGTGCCAGTAGTAGGTCAGGGGAAGAGACCCAGTACTTC
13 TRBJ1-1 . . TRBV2 CASSPGTNTEAFF TGTGCCAGCAGTCCCGGGACAAACACTGAAGCTTTCTTT
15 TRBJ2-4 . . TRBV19 CASSISVKAKNIQYF TGTGCCAGTAGTATTTCCGTCAAGGCCAAAAACATTCAGTACTTC
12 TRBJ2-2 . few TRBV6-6 CASSRVTGELFF TGTGCCAGCAGTCGGGTCACCGGGGAGCTGTTTTTT
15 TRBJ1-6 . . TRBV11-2 CASSPYTGDNSPLHF TGTGCCAGCAGCCCCTACACAGGAGACAATTCACCCCTCCACTTT
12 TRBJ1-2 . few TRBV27 CASRRVTSPMHF TGTGCCAGCAGGCGAGTGACAAGCCCTATGCACTTC
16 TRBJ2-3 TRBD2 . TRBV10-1 CASRPGLATSTDTQYF TGCGCCAGCAGGCCGGGACTAGCGACGAGCACAGATACGCAGTATTTT
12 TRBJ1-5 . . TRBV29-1 CSVVSANQPQHF TGCAGCGTTGTGTCAGCCAATCAGCCCCAGCATTTT
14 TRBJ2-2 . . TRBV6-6 CASRGGGDTGELFF TGTGCCAGCAGGGGAGGGGGGGACACCGGGGAGCTGTTTTTT
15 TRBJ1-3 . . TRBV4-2 CASSQDDGIGNTIYF TGTGCCAGCAGCCAAGACGATGGGATCGGAAACACCATATATTTT
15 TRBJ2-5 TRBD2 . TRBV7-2 CASSSAGGLVKTQYF TGTGCCAGCAGCTCCGCGGGGGGGCTCGTAAAGACCCAGTACTTC
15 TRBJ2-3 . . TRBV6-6 CASRDGDHITDTQYF TGTGCCAGCAGGGACGGAGACCACATCACAGATACGCAGTATTTT
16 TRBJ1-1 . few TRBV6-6 CASSYSGPTMNTEAFF TGTGCCAGCAGTTACTCAGGTCCGACCATGAACACTGAAGCTTTCTTT
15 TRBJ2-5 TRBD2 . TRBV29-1 CSVVSQRGGGQTQYF TGCAGCGTTGTAAGTCAGCGGGGGGGCGGACAGACCCAGTACTTC